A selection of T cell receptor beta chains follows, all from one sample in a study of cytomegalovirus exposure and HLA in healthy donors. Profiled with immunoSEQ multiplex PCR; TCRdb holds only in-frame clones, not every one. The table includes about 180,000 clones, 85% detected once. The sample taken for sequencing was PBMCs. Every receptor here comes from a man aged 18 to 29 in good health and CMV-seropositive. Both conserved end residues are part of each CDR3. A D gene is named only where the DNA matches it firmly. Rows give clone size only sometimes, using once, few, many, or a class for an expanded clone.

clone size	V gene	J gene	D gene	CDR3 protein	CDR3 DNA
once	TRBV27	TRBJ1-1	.	CASQTGMMNTEAFF	TGTGCCAGTCAGACGGGAATGATGAACACTGAAGCTTTCTTT
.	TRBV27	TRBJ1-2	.	CASSSPGRRGNYGYTF	TGTGCCAGCAGTTCCCCTGGACGGCGGGGTAACTATGGCTACACCTTC
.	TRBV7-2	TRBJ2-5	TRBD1	CASSRDRQETQYF	TGTGCCAGCAGTCGGGACAGGCAAGAGACCCAGTACTTC
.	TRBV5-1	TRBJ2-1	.	CASSRESVGGAIGEQFF	TGCGCCAGCAGCCGCGAGAGCGTAGGTGGGGCGATTGGTGAGCAGTTCTTC
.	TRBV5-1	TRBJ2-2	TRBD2	CASSLKGLAGVNTGELFF	TGCGCCAGCAGCTTGAAGGGACTAGCGGGAGTAAACACCGGGGAGCTGTTTTTT
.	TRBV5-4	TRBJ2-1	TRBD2	CASSLGAGTSGAYSYNEQFF	TGTGCCAGCAGCTTGGGAGCCGGGACTAGCGGGGCTTACTCCTACAATGAGCAGTTCTTC
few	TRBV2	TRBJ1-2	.	CASSEVGGLYGYTF	TGTGCCAGCAGTGAAGTGGGAGGGCTCTATGGCTACACCTTC
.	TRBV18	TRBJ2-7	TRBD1	CASSPGAGGEREQYF	TGTGCCAGCTCACCAGGGGCAGGGGGAGAAAGGGAGCAGTACTTC
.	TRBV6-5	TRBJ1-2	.	CASSLSTGRYGYTF	TGTGCCAGCAGCCTATCCACAGGGCGCTATGGCTACACCTTC
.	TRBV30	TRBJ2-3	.	CASKTGISTDTQYF	TGTGCCTCCAAAACAGGGATCAGCACAGATACGCAGTATTTT